The 13 T cell receptor beta chains below all came from one sample that was sequenced in a study of T cell changes during pregnancy in multiple sclerosis. Sequencing was performed with immunoSEQ multiplex PCR; in TCRdb, only in-frame clones are kept and a portion is missing. In the table there are about 98,000 clones, 92% of which are singletons. The material sequenced was peripheral blood, taken after pregnancy. Receptor source: a female donor in good health, enrolled as a control in a pregnancy study.

This chain links TRBV19 with TRBJ2-3; 7 bases match TRBD2. J gave up 0 bases and V 4 bases, and 7 bases lay outside the gene matches. CDR1 and CDR2 (germline): LNHDA, SQIVND (reference sequence). CDR3 size: 16 residues. The CDR3 is CASSNLAGLSTDTQYF. In DNA form, the CDR3 reads TGTGCCAGTAGTAACTTAGCGGGCCTCAGCACAGATACGCAGTATTTT.

The CDR3 bases are TGCGCCAGCAGATGGACAGGGGAAGATACGCAGTATTTT. It encodes CASRWTGEDTQYF. The V gene is TRBV5-1, the J gene TRBJ2-3, with 9 bases lining up with TRBD1. Trimming removed 5 bases from V and 5 bases from J; junction bases left unmatched: 3. Germline-derived CDR1 and CDR2 are SGHRS and YFSETQ. The CDR3 extends over 13 amino acids.

This chain uses TRBV7-8 with TRBJ2-3; 8 positions match TRBD1. The V and J ends lost 6 bases and 6 bases, in that order; junction bases with no gene match: 5. Germline-derived CDR1 and CDR2 are SGHVS and FQNEAQ. The CDR3 spans 13 residues. CDR3 DNA: TGTGCCAGCAGTACAGGGGGTAGGGATACGCAGTATTTT. It yields the protein CASSTGGRDTQYF.

In DNA, the CDR3 is TGTGCCAGCAGCTCCCTAGCGGGGAGAAACCAGGATGAGCAGTTCTTC. It is translated as CASSSLAGRNQDEQFF. The chain couples TRBV7-9 to TRBJ2-1; 9 bases agree with TRBD2. Germline values: CDR1 SEHNR, CDR2 FQNEAQ (reference sequence). The CDR3 has 16 residues. V lost 4 bases, J lost 8 bases, and 12 bases stayed unmatched. Variable domain in full (rest from reference TRBV7-9 and TRBJ2-1): DTGVSQNPRHKITKRGQNVTFRCDPISEHNRLYWYRQTLGQGPEFLTYFQNEAQLEKSRLLSDRFSAERPKGSFSTLEIQRTEQGDSAMYLCASSSLAGRNQDEQFFGPGTRLTVL.

This rearrangement joins TRBV21-1 to TRBJ2-3; the D call TRBD2 from the table was never checked on the DNA. TRBV21-1 is a pseudogene. The CDR3 runs 19 residues. CDR3 protein: CASSKIMGLAGAGTDTQYF. The CDR3 bases are TGTGCCAGCAGCAAAATCATGGGACTAGCGGGGGCGGGCACAGATACGCAGTATTTT.

This chain connects TRBV19 to TRBJ2-3; D gene unclear. The germline CDR1 and CDR2 sequences are LNHDA and SQIVND (reference sequence). CDR3 length equals 11 residues. Trimming stripped 7 bases from V and 2 bases from J, with 4 bases between. As DNA, the CDR3 is TGTGCCAGTACCTACACAGATACGCAGTATTTT. The encoded protein is CASTYTDTQYF.

This chain links TRBV5-4 with TRBJ2-7, with 9 positions matching TRBD2. The germline gives CDR1 SGHNT, CDR2 YYREEE (reference sequence). CDR3 length: 16 residues. Trimming at V came to 0 bases and at J to 0 bases, leaving 4 bases not matched to a gene. The CDR3 sequence is CASSLGASGASYEQYF. The CDR3 DNA reads as TGTGCCAGCAGCTTGGGGGCTAGCGGGGCCTCCTACGAGCAGTACTTC.

The chain uses TRBV5-1 and TRBJ2-2, with D unresolved. Germline-derived CDR1 and CDR2 are SGHRS and YFSETQ. V was clipped by 4 bases and J by 7 bases, with 11 bases between them. This CDR3 region has 13 residues. CDR3 residues: CASSVPGGGELFF. The CDR3 DNA reads TGCGCCAGCAGCGTCCCCGGCGGCGGGGAGCTGTTTTTT.

The chain recombines TRBV30 with TRBJ2-1; maybe TRBD2 (6 bases). CDR1 GTSNPN and CDR2 SVGIG come from the germline V gene (reference sequence). V was cut by 8 bases and J by 8 bases, with 13 bases left in between. CDR3 length: 11 residues. For the CDR3, the DNA is TGTGCCCGGGGGAAGGGCCATGAGCAGTTCTTC. This translates into CARGKGHEQFF.

This rearrangement joins TRBV28 to TRBJ2-6, with TRBD1 as a possible D gene (5 bases). V was shortened by 3 bases and J by 2 bases, with 8 bases between the two germline ends. CDR1 is MDHEN and CDR2 is SYDVKM in the germline V gene. CDR3 size: 15 residues. CDR3 sequence: CASSLQGPGANVLTF. As DNA, the CDR3 is TGTGCCAGCAGTTTGCAGGGTCCTGGGGCCAACGTCCTGACTTTC.

This clone was counted a single time. This chain uses TRBV29-1 with TRBJ1-1; 8 bases are shared with TRBD1. With 5 bases clipped from V and 6 bases from J, the junction kept 5 bases outside the gene matches. The germline V gene has CDR1 SQVTM and CDR2 ANQGSEA. The CDR3 contains 12 residues. The CDR3: CSVSAGGPEAFF. The CDR3 bases are TGCAGCGTTTCCGCAGGGGGCCCTGAAGCTTTCTTT.

This clone turned up a few times. The gene calls are TRBV19 and TRBJ1-1; possibly TRBD1 for D (5 bases). The CDR3 loop spans 15 amino acids. Per the germline V gene, CDR1 is LNHDA and CDR2 is SQIVND (reference sequence). The V end lost 5 bases, the J end lost 5 bases, and 18 bases lay between the germline ends. CDR3 region: CASSPQGNPGTEAFF. CDR3 DNA: TGTGCCAGTAGTCCCCAAGGGAACCCAGGGACTGAAGCTTTCTTT.

This clone has only one observation. One end of the junction is discordant with germline, which a read error may explain. The chain combines TRBV7-7 with TRBJ2-2; tentative D call: TRBD2 (7 bases). The V gene's germline CDR1 is SSHAT and CDR2 FNYEAQ (reference sequence). CDR3 length: 17 residues. The CDR3 DNA reads TGTGCTAGCAGCCACCCGGGGGCGGGAGTAGGAACCGGGGAGCTGTTTTTT. The encoded protein is CASSHPGAGVGTGELFF.